The T cell receptor (beta chain) under discussion was sequenced for a study of beta chain features in type 1 diabetes. Findings of the study overall: People with Type 1 diabetes carried modestly yet significantly shorter TCRB CDR3s in all four CD4+ subsets.

This clone occurred a few times. Its antigen is unknown. Of the isolated RNA, all was reverse transcribed, and so the sequenced material was expressed TCRB transcripts. Assay used: immunoSEQ multiplex PCR; TCRdb lists only in-frame clones, some missing. The sample lists fewer than 70,000 clones; 50% to 75% were seen once. This CDR3 has 15 residues. V gave up 4 bases and J gave up 2 bases, with 16 bases separating them. Per germline, CDR1 SQVTM and CDR2 ANQGSEA. Sequences were obtained from stem cell memory CD4+ T cells from blood. The rearrangement links TRBV29-1 to TRBJ2-3, with D perhaps matching TRBD2 (6 bases). The clonotype comes from a woman aged 25 to 39 with type 1 diabetes. The CDR3: CSVVPLGGITDTQYF. CDR3 sequence (DNA): TGCAGCGTTGTCCCCCTAGGAGGGATCACAGATACGCAGTATTTT.